This T cell receptor (beta chain) was retrieved from a study of blood T cell repertoires in COVID-19. CDR1 is SGHTA and CDR2 is FQGTGA in the germline V gene. The V gene end was trimmed by 6 bases and the J gene end by 3 bases; junction bases not matched to a gene: 4. The CDR3 is 15 amino acids. Original methodology: Amplification from reference gene primers served as the basis for estimated nucleated cell counts. Libraries were prepared by immunoSEQ multiplex PCR; TCRdb keeps only in-frame clonotypes and omits some of them. The V and J calls and clone size come from that table; D and trimming were worked out from the DNA. The sample has about 140,000 clones, just under 90% seen once.

This TCR was recovered from a woman older than 75 with acute or convalescent COVID-19. The sequenced sample consisted of peripheral blood. The gene calls are TRBV7-3 and TRBJ2-1, with 11 bases aligning to TRBD2. The CDR3 spells CASSRGLADYNEQFF. The CDR3 bases are TGTGCCAGCAGTAGGGGACTAGCGGACTACAATGAGCAGTTCTTC.